The rows below give T cell receptor beta chains drawn from one sample of a study of OX40 agonist ivuxolimab in advanced cancers. Profiled with immunoSEQ multiplex PCR; TCRdb holds only in-frame clones, not every one. The sample consists of approximately 70,000 clones, 75% to 95% of them appearing once. Here the sequenced sample was CD4+ or CD8+ T cells sorted from blood, taken in a trial of the OX40 agonist ivuxolimab. The receptors were sampled from an adult with an advanced solid tumor such as melanoma, head and neck, liver or kidney cancer. Each CDR3 is given with its conserved first and last residue. D genes are given only for firm matches. Expanded clones get a size class; other rows say once, few or many, or leave the size out.

v_gene: TRBV7-2; len: 15; abundance: -; j_gene: TRBJ2-3; d_gene: -; CDR3nt: TGTGCCAGCAGCTACTCAACAGACGGCACAGATACGCAGTATTTT; CDR3aa: CASSYSTDGTDTQYF
v_gene: TRBV7-9; len: 15; abundance: -; j_gene: TRBJ2-7; d_gene: -; CDR3nt: TGTGCCAGCAGCTACCCTGGAGTGAATAAGTACGAGCAGTACTTC; CDR3aa: CASSYPGVNKYEQYF
v_gene: TRBV7-9; len: 17; abundance: -; j_gene: TRBJ1-4; d_gene: -; CDR3nt: TGTGCCAGCAGCTTAGCTGCCGTCAAGGGCTATAATGAAAAACTGTTTTTT; CDR3aa: CASSLAAVKGYNEKLFF
v_gene: TRBV28; len: 14; abundance: -; j_gene: TRBJ1-1; d_gene: -; CDR3nt: TGTGCCACCCTATGGGTCGGGGGAGGAACGGAGGCTTTCTTT; CDR3aa: CATLWVGGGTEAFF
v_gene: TRBV27; len: 15; abundance: -; j_gene: TRBJ2-1; d_gene: -; CDR3nt: TGTGCCAGCAGTTTTCGCGCTAGCGCGTACAATGAGCAGTTCTTC; CDR3aa: CASSFRASAYNEQFF
v_gene: TRBV4-1; len: 13; abundance: -; j_gene: TRBJ2-7; d_gene: -; CDR3nt: TGCGCCAGCAGCCACGAAGTTGATTACGAGCAGTACTTC; CDR3aa: CASSHEVDYEQYF
v_gene: TRBV5-6; len: 17; abundance: -; j_gene: TRBJ2-1; d_gene: -; CDR3nt: TGTGCCAGCAGCTGGATAATGACAGGGGAGGGCTCAGAAGAGCAGTTCTTC; CDR3aa: CASSWIMTGEGSEEQFF
v_gene: TRBV9; len: 19; abundance: once; j_gene: TRBJ2-2; d_gene: -; CDR3nt: TGTGCCAGCAGCGTATCCCTCCAAACACCCGAGGGGAACACCGGGGAGCTGTTTTTT; CDR3aa: CASSVSLQTPEGNTGELFF
v_gene: TRBV9; len: 12; abundance: -; j_gene: TRBJ2-2; d_gene: -; CDR3nt: TGTGCCAGCAGCGTACCCGCTAGGGAGCTGTTTTTT; CDR3aa: CASSVPARELFF
v_gene: TRBV25-1; len: 15; abundance: once; j_gene: TRBJ1-5; d_gene: -; CDR3nt: TGTGCCACCGAAAGAAGGGACGAGAGCAATCAGCCCCAGCATTTT; CDR3aa: CATERRDESNQPQHF
v_gene: TRBV19; len: 14; abundance: few; j_gene: TRBJ1-5; d_gene: TRBD1; CDR3nt: TGTGCCAGTAGGGCGACAGGGATGGGTCAGCCCCAGCATTTT; CDR3aa: CASRATGMGQPQHF
v_gene: TRBV19; len: 15; abundance: -; j_gene: TRBJ1-5; d_gene: -; CDR3nt: TGTGCCAGTAGTGTACGTACAGGGATCGGACAGCCCCAGCATTTT; CDR3aa: CASSVRTGIGQPQHF
v_gene: TRBV11-2; len: 16; abundance: -; j_gene: TRBJ2-1; d_gene: -; CDR3nt: TGTGCCAGCAGCTATATAGGGGGAAGAGGAATCAATGAGCAGTTCTTC; CDR3aa: CASSYIGGRGINEQFF
v_gene: TRBV11-2; len: 13; abundance: -; j_gene: TRBJ1-5; d_gene: -; CDR3nt: TGTGCCAGCAGCTTAGCTATTTATCAGCCCCAGCATTTT; CDR3aa: CASSLAIYQPQHF
v_gene: TRBV4-1; len: 15; abundance: -; j_gene: TRBJ1-1; d_gene: -; CDR3nt: TGCGCCAGCAGCCAAGGGGGGACATCGAACACTGAAGCTTTCTTT; CDR3aa: CASSQGGTSNTEAFF
v_gene: TRBV10-3; len: 14; abundance: -; j_gene: TRBJ2-7; d_gene: TRBD2; CDR3nt: TGTGCCATCAACCCGACAGCGGGGTCCTACGAGCAGTACTTC; CDR3aa: CAINPTAGSYEQYF
v_gene: TRBV4-1; len: 15; abundance: -; j_gene: TRBJ2-3; d_gene: -; CDR3nt: TGCGCCAGCAGCCAAGGCTGGACAGGCACAGATACGCAGTATTTT; CDR3aa: CASSQGWTGTDTQYF
v_gene: TRBV5-1; len: 15; abundance: -; j_gene: TRBJ2-1; d_gene: -; CDR3nt: TGCGCCAGCAGCTTGGCCGACGGAGGAGGGAATGAGCAGTTCTTC; CDR3aa: CASSLADGGGNEQFF
v_gene: TRBV6-5; len: 13; abundance: -; j_gene: TRBJ2-1; d_gene: -; CDR3nt: TGTGCCAGCAGTTACTCTAACCCCAATGAGCAGTTCTTC; CDR3aa: CASSYSNPNEQFF
v_gene: TRBV10-1; len: 16; abundance: -; j_gene: TRBJ1-1; d_gene: -; CDR3nt: TGCGCCAGCAGGCAAGTCGGGGGCAGGTTGAACACTGAAGCTTTCTTT; CDR3aa: CASRQVGGRLNTEAFF
v_gene: TRBV13; len: 14; abundance: -; j_gene: TRBJ1-2; d_gene: -; CDR3nt: TGTGCCAGCAGCTTGAATGGGGCAGGGGATGGCTACACCTTC; CDR3aa: CASSLNGAGDGYTF
v_gene: TRBV19; len: 14; abundance: -; j_gene: TRBJ2-7; d_gene: -; CDR3nt: TGTGCCAGTAGTATAGCTGTGCAGACCTACGAGCAGTACTTC; CDR3aa: CASSIAVQTYEQYF
v_gene: TRBV15; len: 16; abundance: -; j_gene: TRBJ2-6; d_gene: -; CDR3nt: TGTGCCACCAGCAGAATCGAGGCATCTGGGGCCAACGTCCTGACTTTC; CDR3aa: CATSRIEASGANVLTF
v_gene: TRBV7-8; len: 13; abundance: once; j_gene: TRBJ2-7; d_gene: -; CDR3nt: TGTGCCACCGTCCCCCCGAGCTCCTACGAGCAGTACTTC; CDR3aa: CATVPPSSYEQYF
v_gene: TRBV4-3; len: 15; abundance: -; j_gene: TRBJ2-7; d_gene: -; CDR3nt: TGCGCCAGCAGCCAGATAACAGGGGGGGGCTACGAGCAGTACTTC; CDR3aa: CASSQITGGGYEQYF
v_gene: TRBV11-2; len: 13; abundance: -; j_gene: TRBJ1-1; d_gene: TRBD1; CDR3nt: TGTGCCAGCAACCCGGGACAGGGGAATGAAGCTTTCTTT; CDR3aa: CASNPGQGNEAFF
v_gene: TRBV5-6; len: 14; abundance: -; j_gene: TRBJ2-7; d_gene: -; CDR3nt: TGTGCCAGCAGCTTGGGTGGGGACCTCTACGAGCAGTACTTC; CDR3aa: CASSLGGDLYEQYF
v_gene: TRBV4-1; len: 15; abundance: -; j_gene: TRBJ2-1; d_gene: -; CDR3nt: TGCGCCAGCAGCCAACGGACAGACGACTACAATGAGCAGTTCTTC; CDR3aa: CASSQRTDDYNEQFF
v_gene: TRBV29-1; len: 13; abundance: -; j_gene: TRBJ1-1; d_gene: TRBD1; CDR3nt: TGCAGCGTTTCGACAGGGGGCGCGACTGAAGCTTTCTTT; CDR3aa: CSVSTGGATEAFF
v_gene: TRBV7-9; len: 18; abundance: -; j_gene: TRBJ2-1; d_gene: -; CDR3nt: TGTGCCAGCAGCTCGGTGAAGGGCAGGGACTCCCCCTACAATGAGCAGTTCTTC; CDR3aa: CASSSVKGRDSPYNEQFF
v_gene: TRBV2; len: 18; abundance: -; j_gene: TRBJ2-3; d_gene: TRBD2; CDR3nt: TGTGCCTGCTGGGGACTAGCGGGAGGGCCCTCGGGGACAGATACGCAGTATTTT; CDR3aa: CACWGLAGGPSGTDTQYF
v_gene: TRBV4-1; len: 15; abundance: once; j_gene: TRBJ2-7; d_gene: TRBD2; CDR3nt: TGCGCCAGCAGCCAAGATAGCGGGGCTCCCTACGAGCAGTACTTC; CDR3aa: CASSQDSGAPYEQYF
v_gene: TRBV4-1; len: 15; abundance: -; j_gene: TRBJ1-1; d_gene: -; CDR3nt: TGCGCCAGCAGCCAAATAGGGCAGAAGAACACTGAAGCTTTCTTT; CDR3aa: CASSQIGQKNTEAFF
v_gene: TRBV4-1; len: 15; abundance: -; j_gene: TRBJ2-1; d_gene: -; CDR3nt: TGCGCCAGCAGCCAAGATATAAGCGTGCCCGATGAGCAGTTCTTC; CDR3aa: CASSQDISVPDEQFF
v_gene: TRBV10-3; len: 14; abundance: -; j_gene: TRBJ2-1; d_gene: -; CDR3nt: TGTGCCATCAGTGAGTCGGTGCAAAACAATGAGCAGTTCTTC; CDR3aa: CAISESVQNNEQFF
v_gene: TRBV5-4; len: 13; abundance: -; j_gene: TRBJ2-7; d_gene: -; CDR3nt: TGTGCCAGCAGCACCTCTAGTTCCTACGAGCAGTACTTC; CDR3aa: CASSTSSSYEQYF
v_gene: TRBV28; len: 20; abundance: -; j_gene: TRBJ1-6; d_gene: -; CDR3nt: TGTGCCAGCAGTTTCTCCCCCGCCACAGGCTTGAGCTCCTATAATTCACCCCTCCACTTT; CDR3aa: CASSFSPATGLSSYNSPLHF
v_gene: TRBV7-9; len: 13; abundance: few; j_gene: TRBJ1-1; d_gene: -; CDR3nt: TGTGCCAGCAGCTTCCCTCAGAACACTGAAGCTTTCTTT; CDR3aa: CASSFPQNTEAFF
v_gene: TRBV2; len: 13; abundance: -; j_gene: TRBJ2-3; d_gene: -; CDR3nt: TGTGCCAGCAGTGAGGGATTTCCAGATACGCAGTATTTT; CDR3aa: CASSEGFPDTQYF
v_gene: TRBV27; len: 16; abundance: -; j_gene: TRBJ2-7; d_gene: -; CDR3nt: TGTGCCAGCAGTTCGAGGATGGGGGAAGAAGGGGACGAGCAGTACTTC; CDR3aa: CASSSRMGEEGDEQYF
v_gene: TRBV5-6; len: 14; abundance: -; j_gene: TRBJ2-7; d_gene: -; CDR3nt: TGTGCCAGCAGCTTGGGGTCCTTTAGCAACGAGCAGTACTTC; CDR3aa: CASSLGSFSNEQYF
v_gene: TRBV7-3; len: 18; abundance: -; j_gene: TRBJ2-3; d_gene: -; CDR3nt: TGTGCCAGCAGCTTAGGGGTCCTCACGGGAACGAGCACAGATACGCAGTATTTT; CDR3aa: CASSLGVLTGTSTDTQYF
v_gene: TRBV6-5; len: 14; abundance: -; j_gene: TRBJ2-3; d_gene: -; CDR3nt: TGTGCCAGCAGTTACTCGGCCCCCCCAGATACGCAGTATTTT; CDR3aa: CASSYSAPPDTQYF
v_gene: TRBV28; len: 13; abundance: -; j_gene: TRBJ2-7; d_gene: -; CDR3nt: TGTGCCAGCAGTTTCGACAGGACCTACGAGCAGTACTTC; CDR3aa: CASSFDRTYEQYF
v_gene: TRBV7-2; len: 13; abundance: -; j_gene: TRBJ2-7; d_gene: -; CDR3nt: TGTGCCAGCAGCTTTCAGTCCTCCTACGAGCAGTACTTC; CDR3aa: CASSFQSSYEQYF
v_gene: TRBV27; len: 15; abundance: once; j_gene: TRBJ1-5; d_gene: -; CDR3nt: TGTGCCAGCAGTTTCGGTCAGTTTAGCAATCAGCCCCAGCATTTT; CDR3aa: CASSFGQFSNQPQHF
v_gene: TRBV12-5; len: 15; abundance: -; j_gene: TRBJ2-7; d_gene: -; CDR3nt: TGTGCTAGTGGTCCGGAGAGTACGCTAGAATACGAGCAGTACTTC; CDR3aa: CASGPESTLEYEQYF
v_gene: TRBV19; len: 14; abundance: -; j_gene: TRBJ2-1; d_gene: -; CDR3nt: TGTGCCAGTAGTATAAGTGGCTCCTACAATGAGCAGTTCTTC; CDR3aa: CASSISGSYNEQFF
v_gene: TRBV5-6; len: 12; abundance: once; j_gene: TRBJ2-7; d_gene: -; CDR3nt: TGTGCCAGCAGCTTGGGCGCCCACGAGCAGTACTTC; CDR3aa: CASSLGAHEQYF
v_gene: TRBV15; len: 14; abundance: once; j_gene: TRBJ2-3; d_gene: -; CDR3nt: TGTGCCACCAGCCCCCGGAGAGGGTGGGATACGCAGTATTTT; CDR3aa: CATSPRRGWDTQYF
v_gene: TRBV6-5; len: 15; abundance: -; j_gene: TRBJ2-1; d_gene: TRBD2; CDR3nt: TGTGCCAGCACCCATAGCGGGAGCTCCTACAATGAGCAGTTCTTC; CDR3aa: CASTHSGSSYNEQFF
v_gene: TRBV21-1; len: 19; abundance: -; j_gene: TRBJ2-1; d_gene: -; CDR3nt: TGTGCCAGCAGCACCTCGGTAGGGGGCGTGGGGACGTCGCACAATGAGCAGTTCTTC; CDR3aa: CASSTSVGGVGTSHNEQFF
v_gene: TRBV5-1; len: 15; abundance: -; j_gene: TRBJ1-6; d_gene: TRBD1; CDR3nt: TGCGCCAGCAGCTTCCGACAGGGGGTTAATTCACCCCTCCACTTT; CDR3aa: CASSFRQGVNSPLHF
v_gene: TRBV6-5; len: 16; abundance: -; j_gene: TRBJ2-7; d_gene: TRBD2; CDR3nt: TGTGCCAGCAGTTACTCTGGGCTAGCGGGCACCTACGAGCAGTACTTC; CDR3aa: CASSYSGLAGTYEQYF
v_gene: TRBV4-1; len: 16; abundance: -; j_gene: TRBJ1-2; d_gene: -; CDR3nt: TGCGCCAGCAGCCAAGATAATTGGGGGGCGGACTATGGCTACACCTTC; CDR3aa: CASSQDNWGADYGYTF
v_gene: TRBV4-2; len: 18; abundance: -; j_gene: TRBJ2-5; d_gene: TRBD2; CDR3nt: TGTGCCAGCAGCTCAACCTCGACTAGCGGGAGTTTAATGGAGACCCAGTACTTC; CDR3aa: CASSSTSTSGSLMETQYF
v_gene: TRBV4-3; len: 17; abundance: once; j_gene: TRBJ2-2; d_gene: TRBD1; CDR3nt: TGCGCCAGCAGCCCCTTATCAGGACAGGGAACGGCCGGGGAGCTGTTTTTT; CDR3aa: CASSPLSGQGTAGELFF